Listed below are T cell receptor beta chains from one sample, sequenced in a study of blood T cells in healthy people across ages. TCRdb analysed the 5' RACE reads with MiXCR anew, one entry per CDR3 protein. The table records about 560,000 distinct CDR3 sequences, about 25% of them present only once. The sample was also linked to a second study, of T cells of mothers and their children.

Sequencing was done on a sample of blood. These receptors all come from a boy younger than 10 in good health. Both conserved end residues are part of each CDR3. Fields, in order: D gene, clone size, J gene, V gene, CDR3 protein, CDR3 DNA. The D gene is left open where the match is weak. Part of the rows lack a size; the others show once, few, many or a class for expanded clones.

TRBD1 . TRBJ2-2 TRBV9 CASSASTGGTGELFF TGTGCCAGCAGCGCCTCCACAGGGGGTACCGGGGAGCTGTTTTTT
. few TRBJ2-1 TRBV20-1 CSARKAGRIHYNEQFF TGCAGTGCTAGGAAGGCCGGCCGGATCCACTACAATGAGCAGTTCTTC
. few TRBJ2-5 TRBV5-6 CASSSMGGGETQYF TGTGCCAGCAGCTCCATGGGCGGAGGGGAGACCCAGTACTTC
. . TRBJ1-4 TRBV5-1 CASSSWDTNEKLFF TGCGCCAGCAGCTCCTGGGACACTAATGAAAAACTGTTTTTT
. few TRBJ2-1 TRBV4-2 CASSQEGSNNEQFF TGTGCCAGCAGCCAAGAGGGGAGCAACAATGAGCAGTTCTTC
. . TRBJ2-1 TRBV6-5 CASSYAPLAQQFF TGTGCCAGCAGTTACGCACCCCTAGCCCAGCAGTTCTTC
. few TRBJ1-2 TRBV10-3 CAISAYRAVGENYGYTF TGTGCCATCAGTGCCTACAGGGCCGTGGGCGAAAACTATGGCTACACCTTC
. . TRBJ1-5 TRBV6-1 CASLSLGLRNQPQHF TGTGCCAGCCTTTCCTTGGGACTGCGGAATCAGCCCCAGCATTTT
. . TRBJ2-7 TRBV14 CASSQRYWAHEQYF TGTGCCAGCAGCCAGAGGTATTGGGCCCACGAGCAGTACTTC
TRBD1 few TRBJ1-2 TRBV5-5 CASSLAGTEKGHGYTF TGTGCCAGCAGCTTGGCCGGGACAGAGAAGGGGCATGGCTACACCTTC
TRBD1 . TRBJ1-2 TRBV4-3 CASSQGDRANYGYTF TGCGCCAGCAGCCAAGGGGACAGGGCTAACTATGGCTACACCTTC
. . TRBJ2-2 TRBV2 CASSVRVTNTGELFF TGTGCCAGCAGTGTCAGGGTCACGAACACCGGGGAGCTGTTTTTT
. . TRBJ1-2 TRBV6-1 CASSERAANNYGYTF TGTGCCAGCAGTGAAAGGGCGGCTAATAACTATGGCTACACCTTC
. few TRBJ1-1 TRBV29-1 CSVEYGRMNTEAFF TGCAGCGTTGAATATGGACGGATGAACACTGAAGCTTTCTTT
. few TRBJ2-7 TRBV29-1 CSVSSSSYEQYF TGCAGCGTTAGTAGCAGCTCCTACGAGCAGTACTTC
. many TRBJ1-1 TRBV5-6 CASSLGTLSAEAFF TGTGCCAGCAGCTTGGGTACCCTCAGCGCTGAAGCTTTCTTT
. . TRBJ2-3 TRBV7-9 CASRTRGTDTQYF TGTGCCAGCAGGACCCGGGGCACAGATACGCAGTATTTT
. . TRBJ1-2 TRBV3-1 CASSQDGPYGYTF TGTGCCAGCAGCCAAGATGGTCCCTATGGCTACACCTTC
TRBD1 . TRBJ1-2 TRBV9 CASSAFRVQGAKEGYTF TGTGCCAGCAGCGCCTTTAGGGTCCAGGGGGCTAAGGAGGGCTACACCTTC
. . TRBJ2-1 TRBV25-1 CASSYRAPYNEQFF TGTGCCAGCAGTTATCGCGCCCCCTACAATGAGCAGTTCTTC
. few TRBJ2-5 TRBV30 CAWRLTQRTQYF TGTGCCTGGAGACTAACCCAGAGGACCCAGTACTTC
TRBD1 few TRBJ1-2 TRBV27 CASSVGGGFYGYTF TGTGCCAGCAGTGTAGGGGGCGGGTTCTATGGCTACACCTTC
TRBD2 . TRBJ2-7 TRBV6-1 CASTPAPGGESSYEQYF TGTGCCAGCACCCCGGCACCCGGGGGGGAAAGCTCCTACGAGCAGTACTTC
. . TRBJ2-3 TRBV7-3 CASSLTGSRQYF TGTGCCAGCAGCTTAACAGGAAGTAGGCAGTATTTT
. few TRBJ1-4 TRBV20-1 CSASKTSTGDEKLFF TGCAGTGCTAGTAAGACTTCGACAGGAGATGAAAAACTGTTTTTT
. . TRBJ1-2 TRBV18 CASSPIGGSYTF TGTGCCAGCTCTCCTATAGGAGGGAGCTACACCTTC
. few TRBJ2-4 TRBV10-3 CAISEGLAKNIQYF TGTGCCATCAGTGAGGGCCTAGCCAAAAACATTCAGTACTTC
. . TRBJ1-2 TRBV3-1 CASSHKLGRDYGYTF TGTGCCAGCAGCCACAAGTTGGGAAGGGACTATGGCTACACCTTC
TRBD2 few TRBJ2-3 TRBV19 CASSIGLRSGGADTQYF TGTGCCAGTAGTATCGGACTCCGATCGGGAGGAGCAGATACGCAGTATTTT
TRBD2 few TRBJ2-5 TRBV23-1 CARKGGLETQYF TGCGCCAGGAAGGGAGGGTTGGAGACCCAGTACTTC
. . TRBJ2-2 TRBV5-5 CASSLSGGYTGELFF TGTGCCAGCAGCTTATCAGGCGGATACACCGGGGAGCTGTTTTTT
. many TRBJ2-7 TRBV21-1 CASRDYEQYF TGTGCCAGCAGGGACTACGAGCAGTACTTC
. . TRBJ2-3 TRBV6-5 CASSYSRDTSTDTQYF TGTGCCAGCAGTTACTCTCGGGACACTAGCACAGATACGCAGTATTTT
. few TRBJ1-1 TRBV3-1 CASSYTHSVPGGEAFF TGTGCCAGCAGCTATACTCATTCCGTCCCCGGAGGTGAAGCTTTCTTT
TRBD1 few TRBJ2-2 TRBV12-3/TRBV12-4 CASSFRGTGELFF TGTGCCAGCAGTTTCAGGGGGACCGGGGAGCTGTTTTTT
. few TRBJ2-7 TRBV11-1 CASSLGFGYEQYF TGTGCCAGCAGCTTAGGCTTCGGTTACGAGCAGTACTTC
. . TRBJ2-4 TRBV11-2 CASSLAGQSENIQYF TGTGCCAGCAGCTTAGCCGGTCAGTCAGAAAACATTCAGTACTTC
TRBD1 few TRBJ2-7 TRBV7-2 CASSQYPGQVQYF TGTGCCAGCAGTCAATACCCAGGACAGGTGCAGTACTTC
TRBD2 . TRBJ2-5 TRBV6-5 CASRSGGEETQYF TGTGCCAGCAGGAGCGGGGGGGAAGAGACCCAGTACTTC
TRBD1 . TRBJ2-7 TRBV5-1 CASSKGQGEHEQYF TGCGCCAGCAGCAAGGGACAGGGGGAACACGAGCAGTACTTC
. few TRBJ1-4 TRBV30 CAWGRSRDATNEKLFF TGTGCCTGGGGGCGCTCCCGGGATGCAACTAATGAAAAACTGTTTTTT
. once TRBJ2-7 TRBV2 CASSDEPAFYEQYF TGTGCCAGCAGTGATGAGCCGGCTTTCTACGAGCAGTACTTC
TRBD2 . TRBJ2-1 TRBV20-1 CSAPERGPLMEQFF TGCAGTGCTCCCGAGCGGGGCCCTCTCATGGAGCAGTTCTTC
. . TRBJ2-1 TRBV20-1 CSARAPGGHNYNEQFF TGCAGTGCTAGAGCCCCGGGGGGCCACAACTACAATGAGCAGTTCTTC
TRBD1 few TRBJ2-2 TRBV7-3 CASSLGRRAGGDPGELFF TGTGCCAGCAGCTTAGGCCGTCGGGCAGGGGGCGACCCCGGGGAGCTGTTTTTT
. few TRBJ1-3 TRBV6-5 CASSSRTDQGADGNTIYF TGTGCCAGCAGTTCCAGGACCGATCAAGGGGCCGATGGAAACACCATATATTTT
TRBD1 . TRBJ1-2 TRBV11-2 CASSFGTGSSNYGYTF TGTGCCAGCAGCTTCGGGACAGGGAGTTCTAACTATGGCTACACCTTC
TRBD1 . TRBJ2-7 TRBV3-1 CASRGDRGGSYEQYF TGTGCCAGCAGAGGAGACAGGGGTGGTTCCTACGAGCAGTACTTC
. many TRBJ2-5 TRBV11-2 CASSLGFVSGKETQYF TGTGCCAGCAGCTTAGGATTTGTGTCAGGGAAAGAGACCCAGTACTTC
. . TRBJ1-1 TRBV7-9 CASSPRQEWNTEAFF TGTGCCAGCAGCCCTCGACAGGAATGGAATACTGAAGCTTTCTTT